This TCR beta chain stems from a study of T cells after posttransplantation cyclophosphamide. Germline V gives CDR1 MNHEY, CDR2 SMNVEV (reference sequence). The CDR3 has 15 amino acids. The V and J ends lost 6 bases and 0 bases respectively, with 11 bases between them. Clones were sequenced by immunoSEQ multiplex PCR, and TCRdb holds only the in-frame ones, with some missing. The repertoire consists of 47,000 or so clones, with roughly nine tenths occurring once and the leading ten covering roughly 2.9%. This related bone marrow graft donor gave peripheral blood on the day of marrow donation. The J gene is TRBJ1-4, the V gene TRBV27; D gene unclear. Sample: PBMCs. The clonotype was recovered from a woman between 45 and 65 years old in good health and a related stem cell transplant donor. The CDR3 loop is CASSKYFATNEKLFF. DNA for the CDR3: TGTGCCAGCAGCAAATACTTCGCAACTAATGAAAAACTGTTTTTT.